This is a list of T cell receptor beta chains from one sample in a study of Graves' ophthalmopathy and Graves' hyperthyroidism. TCRdb reprocessed the multiplex PCR reads with MiXCR, giving one entry per CDR3 protein. The table includes 650,000 to 800,000 distinct CDR3 sequences, over 40% detected once. Sequencing was carried out using peripheral blood. All receptors derive from an adult man with Graves' ophthalmopathy. CDR3s include the opening cysteine and the closing phenylalanine or tryptophan. Fields, in order: D gene, J gene, V gene, clone size, CDR3 DNA, CDR3 protein. D genes are given only for firm matches. For some rows the clone size is stated as once, few or many, or as a class when expanded; others skip it.

. | TRBJ1-2 | TRBV7-2 | . | TGTGCCAGCAGCCAAGCGACGTGGGATGGCTACACCTTC | CASSQATWDGYTF
. | TRBJ1-4 | TRBV12-3/TRBV12-4 | few | TGTGCTAGTGGTTCTGACAGGTCGGTTTCAACTAATGAAAAACTGTTTTTT | CASGSDRSVSTNEKLFF
. | TRBJ2-6 | TRBV11-2 | few | TGTGCCAGCAGCTTAGGGGCACCCTATATCTCTGGGGCCAACGTCCTGACTTTC | CASSLGAPYISGANVLTF
. | TRBJ2-6 | TRBV24-1 | . | TGTGCCACCAGCGTTGAAACTGGGGCTGGGGCCAACGTCCTGACTTTC | CATSVETGAGANVLTF
. | TRBJ1-2 | TRBV10-3 | once | TGTGCCATCAGTGAGTCGAACGATAACTATGGCTACACCTTC | CAISESNDNYGYTF
TRBD2 | TRBJ2-3 | TRBV29-1 | . | TGCAGCGTTGAAGGGGTAGGCGGGAGTTTATCAGATACGCAGTATTTT | CSVEGVGGSLSDTQYF
TRBD1 | TRBJ1-4 | TRBV10-3 | . | TGTGCCATCAGTGCTGTCGACAGGGGCACAACTAATGAAAAACTGTTTTTT | CAISAVDRGTTNEKLFF
TRBD1 | TRBJ2-5 | TRBV29-1 | many | TGCAGCGCAACGACAGGGGGTTGGGTGGCTCCAGAGACCCAGTACTTC | CSATTGGWVAPETQYF
. | TRBJ2-7 | TRBV5-1 | many | TGCGCCAGCAGCAGCTTCGGCACCACCTACGAGCAGTACTTC | CASSSFGTTYEQYF
. | TRBJ2-2 | TRBV7-9 | . | TGTGCCAGCAGCTTAGACAGGTGGCAGATGATGAACACCGGGGAGCTGTTTTTT | CASSLDRWQMMNTGELFF
TRBD1 | TRBJ1-4 | TRBV10-3 | . | TGTGCCACCATGACAGGGGGAAATGAAAAACTGTTTTTT | CATMTGGNEKLFF
. | TRBJ1-5 | TRBV7-2 | . | TGTGCCAGCCTCCGGGGGGGCAGCACCGGGGAGCCCCAGCATTTT | CASLRGGSTGEPQHF
. | TRBJ2-7 | TRBV10-3 | many | TGTGCCATCAGTCCCCAAACAGGGTTGGACGAGCAGTACTTC | CAISPQTGLDEQYF
. | TRBJ1-3 | TRBV20-1 | . | TGCAGTGCTAGAGGCGAAGGGTTTGGGGATAAAAACACCATATATTTT | CSARGEGFGDKNTIYF
. | TRBJ2-2 | TRBV20-1 | few | TGCAGTGCTAGAGACCCCCGTCGGGGGACGGGAACCGGGGAGCTGTTTTTT | CSARDPRRGTGTGELFF
. | TRBJ1-6 | TRBV2 | . | TGTGCCAGCGTACAGAGCTCCTATAATTCACCCCTCCACTTT | CASVQSSYNSPLHF
. | TRBJ1-1 | TRBV15 | few | TGTGCCACCAGCAGAGTGCGCAGGGAGAACACTGAAGCTTTCTTT | CATSRVRRENTEAFF
TRBD1 | TRBJ1-1 | TRBV12-3/TRBV12-4 | many | TGTGCCAGCAGCTTAGGACAGGGAGGCACTGAAGCTTTCTTT | CASSLGQGGTEAFF
TRBD2 | TRBJ2-5 | TRBV11-2 | many | TGTGCCAGCAGCGCTCTAGCGGGGGGGCAAGAGACCCAGTACTTC | CASSALAGGQETQYF
. | TRBJ2-2 | TRBV7-3 | few | TGTGCCAGCAGCTCCCCTGGGGGTGTCACCGGGGAGCTGTTTTTT | CASSSPGGVTGELFF
TRBD1 | TRBJ2-5 | TRBV5-1 | . | TGCGCCAACAGCCAAACAGGGGGACGAGGATTTTACGAGACCCAGTACTTC | CANSQTGGRGFYETQYF
TRBD2 | TRBJ2-7 | TRBV29-1 | . | TGCAGCCCGCGGGGGGCTCGATACGAGCAGTACTTC | CSPRGARYEQYF
. | TRBJ1-5 | TRBV2 | . | TGTGCCAGCAACCTGGGGACCGTGGGACAGCCCCAGCATTTT | CASNLGTVGQPQHF
. | TRBJ2-7 | TRBV7-3 | many | TGTGCCAGCAGCCCAACAATGCGGGGAATCGACGAGCAGTACTTC | CASSPTMRGIDEQYF
. | TRBJ1-1 | TRBV7-9 | . | TGTGCCAGCAGCTTGCGGCAGGTTTTAGCTTTCTTT | CASSLRQVLAFF
. | TRBJ1-3 | TRBV9 | . | TGTGCCAGCAGCGTAGGGGACACCCCTGGAAACACCATATATTTT | CASSVGDTPGNTIYF
. | TRBJ2-5 | TRBV19 | . | TGTGCCAGTAGTACGCACCGTCGGGGGCAAGAGACCCAGTACTTC | CASSTHRRGQETQYF
. | TRBJ1-6 | TRBV4-2 | many | TGTGCCAGCAGCCAAGAGAAATCACCCCTCCACTTT | CASSQEKSPLHF
TRBD2 | TRBJ2-1 | TRBV7-9 | few | TGTGCCAGCACGGCTAGCGGGTGGGGGAATGAGCAGTTCTTC | CASTASGWGNEQFF
TRBD1 | TRBJ1-6 | TRBV7-3 | many | TGTGCCAGCAGCTTAAGTTTCGGGACAGGGACTTCACCCCTCCACTTT | CASSLSFGTGTSPLHF
TRBD2 | TRBJ2-5 | TRBV7-2 | few | TGTGCCAGCAGCTTATCGAATCGGGTAGCGGGAGGGCCCGTAGGGACCCAGTACTTC | CASSLSNRVAGGPVGTQYF
. | TRBJ1-1 | TRBV27 | few | TGTGCCAGCAGTTTAGATGGGGGGATGAACACTGAAGCTTTCTTT | CASSLDGGMNTEAFF